The 30 T cell receptor beta chains presented below share a single source sample, sequenced in a study of blood T cell repertoires in COVID-19. Clones were sequenced by immunoSEQ multiplex PCR, and TCRdb holds only the in-frame ones, with some missing. The table has 45,000 to 60,000 clones, around nine tenths seen once. The sample taken for sequencing was peripheral blood. These TCRs come from a human donor with active COVID-19. The donor label of this sample is uncertain.

The V gene is TRBV30, the J gene TRBJ1-1; D not resolved. Looked up from germline, CDR1 is GTSNPN and CDR2 is SVGIG (reference sequence). CDR3 length: 13 amino acids. With 4 bases removed from V and 0 bases from J, the gap between germline ends came to 9 bases. The chain's CDR3 is CAWKKQLNTEAFF. DNA for the CDR3: TGTGCCTGGAAGAAACAGTTGAACACTGAAGCTTTCTTT.

V gene TRBV5-4 combines with J gene TRBJ2-5; D perhaps matches TRBD2 (7 bases). Trimming cost V 4 bases and J 4 bases, with 14 bases left between them. CDR1 and CDR2 from the germline V gene are SGHNT and YYREEE (reference sequence). The CDR3 has 14 residues. The CDR3: CASSPGGGAETQYF. As DNA, the CDR3 is TGTGCCAGCAGCCCGGGTGGGGGGGCAGAGACCCAGTACTTC.

This rearrangement joins TRBV5-1 to TRBJ1-1; D is ambiguous. CDR1 SGHRS and CDR2 YFSETQ come from the germline V gene. The ends were cut back, 9 bases at V and 4 bases at J, with 16 bases in the middle. The CDR3 has 13 amino acids. The CDR3 protein is CATSGGQSTEAFF. The DNA of the CDR3 is TGCGCCACATCAGGAGGGCAAAGCACTGAAGCTTTCTTT.

The CDR3 protein is CASSEDSGFEQYF. The CDR3 DNA is TGTGCCAGCAGTGAAGACTCAGGGTTCGAGCAGTACTTC. This chain joins TRBV2 and TRBJ2-7; D possibly corresponds to TRBD1 (5 bases). CDR1 and CDR2 (germline): SNHLY, FYNNEI. V gave up 1 base and J gave up 6 bases, with 10 bases separating them. The CDR3 contains 13 residues.

This chain uses TRBV27 with TRBJ2-1; no clear D gene. The CDR3 has 15 residues. Germline CDR1 reads MNHEY; CDR2 reads SMNVEV (reference sequence). The V end lost 0 bases, the J end lost 4 bases, and 10 bases lay between the germline ends. CDR3 nucleotides: TGTGCCAGCAGTTTATCTTCACTTCCTTACAATGAGCAGTTCTTC. It specifies CASSLSSLPYNEQFF.

The genes are TRBV10-3 and TRBJ1-2; D remains unclear. CDR1 ENHRY and CDR2 SYGVKD come from the germline V gene. Trimming took 0 bases from V and 5 from J, leaving 13 bases between them. The CDR3 length is 15 residues. CDR3: CAISESAAQAYGYTF. In DNA, the CDR3 is TGTGCCATCAGTGAGTCGGCAGCCCAGGCGTATGGCTACACCTTC.

The chain is built from TRBV5-6 and TRBJ2-3; 7 nucleotides line up with TRBD1. Germline V gene data show CDR1 as SGHDT and CDR2 as YYEEEE. The CDR3 runs to 14 residues. V lost 4 bases and J lost 2; bases outside the gene matches: 4. The CDR3 here is CASSRQGLTDTQYF. Here the CDR3 DNA reads TGTGCCAGCAGCCGACAGGGCCTCACAGATACGCAGTATTTT.

V usage is TRBV5-3 and J usage is TRBJ2-4; 7 bases are shared with TRBD1. TRBV5-3 qualifies as an ORF whose function is uncertain. The CDR3 sequence is 19 residues long. V shed 1 base and J 0 bases; nucleotides not matched to a gene: 13. CDR3 sequence: CARSLLWLYRGRAKNIQYF. In DNA, the CDR3 is TGTGCCAGAAGCTTGCTTTGGCTGTACAGGGGTCGAGCCAAAAACATTCAGTACTTC.

The chain is built from TRBV12-3 or TRBV12-4 and TRBJ1-2; tentatively, D is TRBD1 (6 bases). CDR3 length equals 13 residues. V lost 6 bases and J lost 4, with 12 bases in between. The CDR3, as DNA: TGTGCCAGCAGCCTCCGGGACACCTATGGCTACACCTTC. It encodes CASSLRDTYGYTF.

The V call is TRBV9, the J call TRBJ2-1, with 12 bases aligning to TRBD1. Losses at the gene ends were 2 bases for V and 6 bases for J; bases not matched to a gene: 3. The CDR3 sequence is 15 residues long. The germline V gene encodes CDR1 SGDLS and CDR2 YYNGEE. DNA of the CDR3: TGTGCCAGCAGCGTGCAGGGACAGGGGGCCAATGAGCAGTTCTTC. Residues: CASSVQGQGANEQFF.

The rearrangement uses TRBV7-2 and TRBJ2-7; 8 bases fit TRBD2. The CDR3 runs 15 residues. Trimming removed 2 bases from V and 0 bases from J; junction bases left unmatched: 3. Germline V gives CDR1 SGHTA, CDR2 FQGNSA. The CDR3 reads CASSLRGGLSYEQYF. DNA of the CDR3: TGTGCCAGCAGCTTACGGGGGGGGCTCTCCTACGAGCAGTACTTC.

The V and J genes are TRBV18 and TRBJ2-3; 7 nucleotides line up with TRBD2. In germline, CDR1 is KGHSH, CDR2 LQKENI. J was trimmed by 5 bases and V by 4 bases; bases with no gene match: 6. The CDR3 loop spans 14 amino acids. The CDR3 region has the DNA TGTGCCAGCTCACGCGCGGGAGTGGAAGATACGCAGTATTTT. Amino acid sequence: CASSRAGVEDTQYF.

The CDR3 sequence: CASSYDGEGNQPQHF. The CDR3 coding sequence is TGTGCCAGCAGTTACGACGGGGAGGGCAATCAGCCCCAGCATTTT. J is TRBJ1-5 and V is TRBV6-6; D unclear. V lost 2 bases to trimming and J lost 2 bases, with 10 bases between them. Germline CDR1 reads MNHNY; CDR2 reads SVGAGI (reference sequence). The CDR3 covers 15 residues.

V and J are TRBV28 and TRBJ1-1; TRBD1 matches 7 bases. This CDR3 is 15 amino acids long. Per germline, CDR1 MDHEN and CDR2 SYDVKM. J lost 4 bases, V lost 6 bases, and 11 bases had no gene match. In DNA, the CDR3 is TGTGCCAGCAGCAGGCAAACCAGGGGGTCCACTGAAGCTTTCTTT. Its protein product is CASSRQTRGSTEAFF. The whole variable domain, filled in from reference TRBV28 and TRBJ1-1, reads DVKVTQSSRYLVKRTGEKVFLECVQDMDHENMFWYRQDPGLGLRLIYFSYDVKMKEKGDIPEGYSVSREKKERFSLILESASTNQTSMYLCASSRQTRGSTEAFFGQGTRLTVV.

CDR3 sequence reads: CASSLFQFPNTGELFF. The CDR3 DNA sequence: TGCGCCAGCAGCTTGTTTCAGTTCCCGAACACCGGGGAGCTGTTTTTT. The V gene is TRBV5-1, the J gene TRBJ2-2, with D hard to call. The CDR3 sequence is 16 residues long. The V end was cut by 1 base, the J end by 0 bases, with 10 bases between. Germline CDR1 is SGHRS and CDR2 is YFSETQ.

The V gene is TRBV2, the J gene TRBJ1-5, with unresolved D. This CDR3 spans 15 amino acids. V lost 2 bases and J lost 0, with 8 bases in between. Germline V lookup: CDR1 SNHLY, CDR2 FYNNEI. The CDR3 here is CASSESGYSNQPQHF. In nucleotides, the CDR3 is TGTGCCAGCAGTGAATCGGGGTATAGCAATCAGCCCCAGCATTTT.

This clone occurred once. The chain combines TRBV19 with TRBJ1-1; 7 bases align to TRBD1. This CDR3 comprises 13 residues. V shed 10 bases, J shed 1 base, and the junction held 6 bases outside the gene matches. The germline V gene has CDR1 LNHDA and CDR2 SQIVND (reference sequence). DNA of the CDR3: TGTGCCACCAGGGGACAGAAGAACACTGAAGCTTTCTTT. Translation gives CATRGQKNTEAFF.

The chain couples TRBV11-3 to TRBJ2-3, with a weak D call TRBD1 (6 bases). The CDR3 extends over 14 amino acids. Germline V CDR1 and CDR2: SGHNT, YENEEA. Trimming removed 8 bases from V and 4 bases from J, with 16 bases in between. DNA for the CDR3: TGTGCCAGCCAAACAGGGTTGTCCGCAGATACGCAGTATTTT. It encodes CASQTGLSADTQYF.

The chain has TRBV12-3 or TRBV12-4 and TRBJ2-3; D gene uncertain. The length of the CDR3 is 10 residues. Trimming pared 6 bases from V and 7 bases from J, leaving 5 bases between. In DNA, the CDR3 is TGTGCCAGCAGCCTTAATACGCAGTATTTT. Protein sequence: CASSLNTQYF.

This clone is a singleton in its sample. V gene TRBV27 combines with J gene TRBJ2-1; 7 bases are shared with TRBD1. Per germline, CDR1 MNHEY and CDR2 SMNVEV (reference sequence). The V segment lost 5 bases and the J segment 9 bases; nucleotides outside the gene matches: 4. CDR3 size: 12 residues. CDR3 in DNA: TGTGCCAGCAGTCCGGGGACAGCTGAGCAGTTCTTC. Protein product: CASSPGTAEQFF.

The genes are TRBV7-2 and TRBJ1-1; 7 positions agree with TRBD1. Trimming cost V 6 bases and J 8 bases; bases outside gene matches: 6. The CDR3 spans 12 residues. Germline assignment: CDR1 SGHTA and CDR2 FQGNSA. This CDR3 is CASSQQGLEAFF. The DNA of the CDR3 is TGTGCCAGCAGTCAACAGGGGCTCGAAGCTTTCTTT.

The CDR3: CASSQGGTEETQYF. The CDR3 DNA reads as TGTGCCAGCAGCCAAGGTGGGACAGAAGAGACCCAGTACTTC. The V call is TRBV4-2, the J call TRBJ2-5; 7 bases match TRBD1. V shed 1 base and J 3 bases; nucleotides not matched to a gene: 2. The CDR3 has 14 residues. Germline CDR1 LGHNA, CDR2 YNFKEQ.

CDR3 nucleotides: TGTGCCAGCAGTTACTCGAAAGGGGGTTTTTCACCCCTCCACTTT. Its translation is CASSYSKGGFSPLHF. The gene calls are TRBV6-5 and TRBJ1-6, with D maybe TRBD1 (6 bases). V gave up 0 bases and J gave up 9 bases, with 12 bases separating them. The CDR3 is 15 amino acids. Germline V gives CDR1 MNHEY, CDR2 SVGAGI.

This sequence joins TRBV4-2 and TRBJ2-5; the D gene is possibly TRBD1 (6 bases). Germline V CDR1 and CDR2: LGHNA, YNFKEQ. V lost 4 bases and J lost 1, with 16 bases in between. The CDR3 contains 16 residues. In DNA form, the CDR3 reads TGTGCCAGCAGCCCGGTGGGGCAGGGGTCCCAAGAGACCCAGTACTTC. Translation gives CASSPVGQGSQETQYF.

The rearrangement joins TRBV29-1 to TRBJ2-7, with D possibly being TRBD1 (7 bases). Trimming shortened V by 6 bases and J by 1 base, and 19 bases separated the two germline ends. Germline V gives CDR1 SQVTM, CDR2 ANQGSEA. The CDR3 contains 15 residues. The CDR3 DNA is TGCAGCGTATCAAAAAGACAGGGACTGTCCTACGAGCAGTACTTC. Residues: CSVSKRQGLSYEQYF.

The genes are TRBV10-2 and TRBJ2-6; D gene unclear. Trimming cost V 8 bases and J 1 base, with 9 bases left between them. The germline gives CDR1 WSHSY, CDR2 SAAADI. This CDR3 comprises 14 residues. The CDR3 region is CASAASSGANVLTF. CDR3 coding DNA: TGCGCCAGCGCAGCGAGTTCTGGGGCCAACGTCCTGACTTTC.

The chain is built from TRBV5-4 and TRBJ2-1; 7 nucleotides line up with TRBD2. This CDR3 contains 14 residues. Germline V gene lookup returns CDR1 SGHNT and CDR2 YYREEE (reference sequence). V gave up 6 bases and J gave up 4 bases; unmatched junction bases: 7. The CDR3 nucleotides are TGTGCCAGCAACCGAGGGACTACTTACAATGAGCAGTTCTTC. This encodes CASNRGTTYNEQFF. Combining the CDR3 with reference TRBV5-4 and TRBJ2-1 gives the whole variable domain ETGVTQSPTHLIKTRGQQVTLRCSSQSGHNTVSWYQQALGQGPQFIFQYYREEENGRGNFPPRFSGLQFPNYSSELNVNALELDDSALYLCASNRGTTYNEQFFGPGTRLTVL.

Concerning this clone itself: The same CDR3 arises from other DNA sequences in this sample as well. The genes are TRBV10-3 and TRBJ1-1; tentatively, D is TRBD1 (5 bases). The CDR3 is 14 residues long. V shed 4 bases and J shed 0 bases, with 9 bases lying between them. The germline gives CDR1 ENHRY, CDR2 SYGVKD. The CDR3: CAISGQGLNTEAFF. The CDR3 DNA reads as TGTGCCATCAGTGGGCAGGGATTGAACACTGAAGCTTTCTTT.

V usage is TRBV5-1 and J usage is TRBJ2-5; 8 nucleotides match TRBD1. J lost 2 bases, V lost 4 bases, and 4 bases had no gene match. Germline CDR1 SGHRS, CDR2 YFSETQ. This CDR3 has 14 residues. This CDR3 reads CASSPRTGQETQYF. CDR3 DNA: TGCGCCAGCAGCCCCCGGACAGGGCAAGAGACCCAGTACTTC.

The genes are TRBV7-9 and TRBJ1-3, with 7 bases aligning to TRBD1. Germline CDR1 and CDR2: SEHNR and FQNEAQ (reference sequence). The CDR3 length is 15 residues. The V and J ends lost 6 bases and 4 bases, in that order; junction bases with no gene match: 9. This CDR3 reads CASRQLGQEGNTIYF. The CDR3 DNA follows: TGTGCCAGCAGACAACTCGGACAGGAGGGAAACACCATATATTTT.